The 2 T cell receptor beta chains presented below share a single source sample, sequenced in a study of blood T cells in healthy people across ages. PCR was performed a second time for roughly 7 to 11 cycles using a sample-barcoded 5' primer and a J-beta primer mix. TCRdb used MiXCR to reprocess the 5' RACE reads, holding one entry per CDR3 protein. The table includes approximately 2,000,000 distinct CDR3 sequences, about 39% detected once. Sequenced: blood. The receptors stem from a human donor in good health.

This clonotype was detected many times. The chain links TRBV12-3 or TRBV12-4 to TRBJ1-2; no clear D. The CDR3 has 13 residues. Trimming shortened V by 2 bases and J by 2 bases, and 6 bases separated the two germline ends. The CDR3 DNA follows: TGTGCCAGCAGTTTAAGGAGGAACTATGGCTACACCTTC. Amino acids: CASSLRRNYGYTF.

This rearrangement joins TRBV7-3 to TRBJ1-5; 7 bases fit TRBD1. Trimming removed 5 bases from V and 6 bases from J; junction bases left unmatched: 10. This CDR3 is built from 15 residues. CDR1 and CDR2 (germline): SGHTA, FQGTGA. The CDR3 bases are TGTGCCAGCAGCACCCCGACAGGGTTACCTCAGCCCCAGCATTTT. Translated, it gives CASSTPTGLPQPQHF.